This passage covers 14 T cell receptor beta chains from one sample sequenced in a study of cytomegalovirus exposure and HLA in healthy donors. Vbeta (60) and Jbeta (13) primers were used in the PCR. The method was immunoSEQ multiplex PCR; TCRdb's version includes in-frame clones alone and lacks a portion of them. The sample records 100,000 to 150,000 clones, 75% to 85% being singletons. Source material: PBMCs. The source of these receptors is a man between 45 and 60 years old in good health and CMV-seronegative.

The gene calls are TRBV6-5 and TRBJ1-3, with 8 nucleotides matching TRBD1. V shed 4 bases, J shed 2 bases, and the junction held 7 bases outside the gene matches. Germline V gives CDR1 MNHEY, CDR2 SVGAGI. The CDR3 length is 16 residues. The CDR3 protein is CASSWTGSAAGNTIYF. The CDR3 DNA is TGTGCCAGCAGTTGGACAGGGAGCGCGGCTGGAAACACCATATATTTT.

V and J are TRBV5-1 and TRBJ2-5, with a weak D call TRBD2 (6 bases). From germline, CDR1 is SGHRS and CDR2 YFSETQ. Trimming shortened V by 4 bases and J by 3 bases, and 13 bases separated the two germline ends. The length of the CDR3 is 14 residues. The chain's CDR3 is CASSQSTGEETQYF. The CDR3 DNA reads TGCGCCAGCAGCCAATCAACGGGGGAAGAGACCCAGTACTTC.

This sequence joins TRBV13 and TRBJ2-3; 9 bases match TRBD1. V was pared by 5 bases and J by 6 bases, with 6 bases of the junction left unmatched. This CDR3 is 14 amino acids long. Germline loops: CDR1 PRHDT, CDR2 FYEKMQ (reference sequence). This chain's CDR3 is CASSQDRGGDTQYF. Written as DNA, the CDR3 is TGTGCCAGCAGCCAGGACAGGGGTGGGGATACGCAGTATTTT.

The CDR3: CASSPIGTSGPSSYNEQFF. The CDR3 DNA is TGTGCCAGCTCACCAATTGGGACTAGCGGGCCGAGCTCCTACAATGAGCAGTTCTTC. The chain links TRBV18 to TRBJ2-1; 12 nucleotides agree with TRBD2. The germline CDR1 and CDR2 sequences are KGHSH and LQKENI. The trim removed 2 bases at V and 0 bases at J, leaving 8 bases unmatched. The CDR3 length is 19 residues.

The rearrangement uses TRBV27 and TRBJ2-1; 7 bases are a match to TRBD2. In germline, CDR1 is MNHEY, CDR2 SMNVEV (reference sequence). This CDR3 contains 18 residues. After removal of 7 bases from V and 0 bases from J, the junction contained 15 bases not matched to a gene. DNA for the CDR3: TGTGCCAGCACTCAACGATGGAGCGGGGTGAGCTCCTACAATGAGCAGTTCTTC. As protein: CASTQRWSGVSSYNEQFF.

Here the CDR3 DNA reads TGTGCCAGCAGCTTAAGTGTTTGGGGGCGCGGGGAGCTGTTTTTT. Protein product: CASSLSVWGRGELFF. This chain connects TRBV7-3 to TRBJ2-2; a possible D gene is TRBD1 (6 bases). V was cut by 1 base and J by 7 bases, with 13 bases left in between. The V gene's germline CDR1 is SGHTA and CDR2 FQGTGA. CDR3 length: 15 residues.

The CDR3 DNA sequence: TGCGCCAGCAGGAAGGGGGCCTTTAACGAGGAGCTGTTTTTT. Amino acid sequence: CASRKGAFNEELFF. J is TRBJ2-2 and V is TRBV5-1; 7 nucleotides align to TRBD1. Germline V CDR1 and CDR2: SGHRS, YFSETQ. The CDR3 is 14 residues long. V lost 5 bases to trimming and J lost 10 bases; unmatched junction nucleotides: 11.

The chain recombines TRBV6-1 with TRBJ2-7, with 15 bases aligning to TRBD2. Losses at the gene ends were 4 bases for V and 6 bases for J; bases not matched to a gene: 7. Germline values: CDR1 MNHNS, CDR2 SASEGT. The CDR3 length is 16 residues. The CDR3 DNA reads TGTGCCAGCAGTGCACGGACTAGCGGGGGGGCGGGCGAGCAGTACTTC. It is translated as CASSARTSGGAGEQYF.

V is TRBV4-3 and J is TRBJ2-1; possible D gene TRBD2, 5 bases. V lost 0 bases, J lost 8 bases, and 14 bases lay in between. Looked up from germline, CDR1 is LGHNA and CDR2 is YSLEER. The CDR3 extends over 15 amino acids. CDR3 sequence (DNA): TGCGCCAGCAGCCAAGAAGAGGGAATCGGAGATGAGCAGTTCTTC. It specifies CASSQEEGIGDEQFF.

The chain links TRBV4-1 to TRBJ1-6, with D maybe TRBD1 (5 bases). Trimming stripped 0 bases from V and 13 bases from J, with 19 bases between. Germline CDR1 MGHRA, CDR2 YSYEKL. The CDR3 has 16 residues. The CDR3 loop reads CASSQEFWTPGSPLHF. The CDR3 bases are TGCGCCAGCAGCCAAGAGTTTTGGACACCGGGTAGTCCCCTCCACTTT.

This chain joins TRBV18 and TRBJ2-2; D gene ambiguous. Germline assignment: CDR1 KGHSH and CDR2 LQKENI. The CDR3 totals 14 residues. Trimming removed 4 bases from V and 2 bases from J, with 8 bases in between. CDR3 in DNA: TGTGCCAGCTCACGGGCCACCAACACCGGGGAGCTGTTTTTT. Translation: CASSRATNTGELFF.

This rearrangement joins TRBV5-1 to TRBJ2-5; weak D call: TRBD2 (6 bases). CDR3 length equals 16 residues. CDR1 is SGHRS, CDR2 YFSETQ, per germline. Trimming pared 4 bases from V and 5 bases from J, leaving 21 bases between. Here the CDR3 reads CASSPQGTGEPETQYF. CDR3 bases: TGCGCCAGCAGCCCCCAGGGTACGGGGGAACCGGAGACCCAGTACTTC.

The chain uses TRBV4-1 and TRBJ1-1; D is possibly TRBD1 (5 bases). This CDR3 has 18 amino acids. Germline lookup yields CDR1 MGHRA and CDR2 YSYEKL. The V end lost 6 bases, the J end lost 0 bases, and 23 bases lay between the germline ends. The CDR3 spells CASRPGPMSRAVNTEAFF. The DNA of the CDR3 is TGCGCCAGCAGACCCGGACCAATGTCCAGGGCGGTGAACACTGAAGCTTTCTTT.

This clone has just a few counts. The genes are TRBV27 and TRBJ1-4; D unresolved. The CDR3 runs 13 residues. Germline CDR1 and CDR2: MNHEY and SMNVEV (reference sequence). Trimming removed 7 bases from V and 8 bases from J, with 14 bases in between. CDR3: CASNHTAEEKLFF. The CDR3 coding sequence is TGTGCCAGCAACCACACCGCGGAGGAAAAACTGTTTTTT.